Ten or more counts support the clone carrying this TCR beta chain. The CDR3 regions of TCR beta were amplified from RNA transcripts. When the TCR CDR3 underwent first-round RT-PCR, the HTBI primer set was used. TCRdb itself ran the multiplex PCR reads through MiXCR, one entry per CDR3 protein. Among 370,000 or so distinct CDR3 sequences listed, just under 25% were seen once. The data were taken from a study of T cells in Graves' hyperthyroidism and ophthalmopathy. Together with thyroid ultrasound, orbital computed tomography, serum thyroxine and TRAb, clinical symptoms were used for diagnoses. Source material for PBMCs was around 10 ml fresh peripheral blood. Material: blood. The source of this sequence is a man aged 50 or older with Graves' hyperthyroidism.

The CDR3, as DNA: TGTGCCAGCAGCTCCCGACTAGCGGGAGCCCACGAGCAGTACTTC. It encodes CASSSRLAGAHEQYF. V gene TRBV7-9 combines with J gene TRBJ2-7; TRBD2 aligns across 12 bases. The V and J ends lost 4 bases and 5 bases, in that order; junction bases with no gene match: 6. The CDR3 is 15 amino acids. Per germline, CDR1 SEHNR and CDR2 FQNEAQ (reference sequence). Supplemented by reference TRBV7-9 and TRBJ2-7, the full variable domain reads DTGVSQNPRHKITKRGQNVTFRCDPISEHNRLYWYRQTLGQGPEFLTYFQNEAQLEKSRLLSDRFSAERPKGSFSTLEIQRTEQGDSAMYLCASSSRLAGAHEQYFGPGTRLTVT.